Following are 23 T cell receptor beta chains from one sample sequenced in a study of cytomegalovirus exposure and HLA in healthy donors. 60 Vbeta and 13 Jbeta primers were used in PCR. Generated by immunoSEQ multiplex PCR, the TCRdb table keeps only in-frame clones and is missing some. The sample lists 50,000 to 70,000 clones, 75% to 85% occurring once. The sequenced sample was PBMCs. These receptors all come from a middle-aged woman in good health and CMV-seronegative.

The rearrangement uses TRBV10-3 and TRBJ1-1; 10 bases are shared with TRBD1. V lost 2 bases to trimming and J lost 1 base; unmatched junction nucleotides: 1. CDR1 is ENHRY, CDR2 SYGVKD, per germline. The CDR3 runs 15 residues. The CDR3 is CAISEGTGANTEAFF. As DNA, the CDR3 is TGTGCCATCAGTGAGGGGACAGGGGCGAACACTGAAGCTTTCTTT.

The chain carries TRBV19 and TRBJ2-3, with 7 nucleotides matching TRBD2. Germline CDR1 and CDR2: LNHDA and SQIVND (reference sequence). The CDR3 has 14 residues. The V segment lost 3 bases and the J segment 5 bases; nucleotides outside the gene matches: 5. The CDR3 region has the DNA TGTGCCAGTAGTATGAGGCGGGAGCGAGATACGCAGTATTTT. Amino acid sequence: CASSMRRERDTQYF. Full variable domain (rest looked up from reference TRBV19 and TRBJ2-3): DGGITQSPKYLFRKEGQNVTLSCEQNLNHDAMYWYRQDPGQGLRLIYYSQIVNDFQKGDIAEGYSVSREKKESFPLTVTSAQKNPTAFYLCASSMRRERDTQYFGPGTRLTVL.

The chain has TRBV7-2 and TRBJ1-2; TRBD1 matches at 7 bases. Germline values: CDR1 SGHTA, CDR2 FQGNSA. Trimming took 3 bases from V and 0 from J; bases not matched to a gene: 7. This CDR3 has 16 amino acids. CDR3 DNA sequence: TGTGCCAGCAGCTTTACCGGGACAGCTGCTAACTATGGCTACACCTTC. Translating it yields CASSFTGTAANYGYTF.

This chain connects TRBV7-9 to TRBJ2-7; TRBD2 matches 11 bases. Germline V lookup: CDR1 SEHNR, CDR2 FQNEAQ (reference sequence). With V trimmed by 4 bases and J by 1 base, 15 bases remained unmatched. CDR3 size: 19 residues. For the CDR3, the DNA is TGTGCCAGCAGCTCTTGGACTAGCGGGCCTTCGAAACGTTCCTACGAGCAGTACTTC. Amino acids: CASSSWTSGPSKRSYEQYF.

This sequence joins TRBV7-2 and TRBJ2-1; TRBD1 is a possible D gene (6 bases). With 0 bases removed from V and 0 bases from J, the gap between germline ends came to 9 bases. CDR3 length: 16 amino acids. Germline V gene sequence: CDR1 SGHTA, CDR2 FQGNSA. DNA for the CDR3: TGTGCCAGCAGCTTAGCCTCAGGGGTCTCCTACAATGAGCAGTTCTTC. Translation: CASSLASGVSYNEQFF.

This clone was counted a single time. The chain combines TRBV7-8 with TRBJ1-3; TRBD1 is a possible D gene (6 bases). CDR1 is SGHVS and CDR2 is FQNEAQ in the germline V gene. With 7 bases removed from V and 4 bases from J, the gap between germline ends came to 20 bases. CDR3 length equals 16 residues. CDR3 DNA sequence: TGTGCCAGCAACCTTGGCCGGGGGGCAACAGGAAACACCATATATTTT. As protein: CASNLGRGATGNTIYF. Looking up the rest from reference TRBV7-8 and TRBJ1-3 gives the full variable domain: GAGVSQSPRYKVAKRGQDVALRCDPISGHVSLFWYQQALGQGPEFLTYFQNEAQLDKSGLPSDRFFAERPEGSVSTLKIQRTQQEDSAVYLCASNLGRGATGNTIYFGEGSWLTVV.

The chain joins TRBV2 to TRBJ2-5; 7 bases agree with TRBD1. V gave up 2 bases and J gave up 3 bases; unmatched junction bases: 3. The germline CDR1 and CDR2 sequences are SNHLY and FYNNEI. This CDR3 has 14 residues. The CDR3 DNA reads TGTGCCAGCAGTGAACCCGACAGGGAAGAGACCCAGTACTTC. Encoded protein: CASSEPDREETQYF.

The chain combines TRBV29-1 with TRBJ2-1, with D tentatively TRBD1 (5 bases). Deletions cut 4 bases from V and 4 bases from J, with 14 bases between. Germline assignment: CDR1 SQVTM and CDR2 ANQGSEA. This CDR3 has 14 amino acids. Here the CDR3 reads CSVGLDNRYNEQFF. The CDR3, as DNA: TGCAGCGTTGGACTTGATAACAGGTACAATGAGCAGTTCTTC.

This chain links TRBV28 with TRBJ1-1; TRBD1 might be the D (5 bases). V was trimmed by 2 bases and J by 0 bases, leaving 10 bases between them. Looked up from germline, CDR1 is MDHEN and CDR2 is SYDVKM. The CDR3 sequence is 15 residues long. DNA for the CDR3: TGTGCCAGCAGTTTACCCCTAGGGGTGAACACTGAAGCTTTCTTT. Translating gives CASSLPLGVNTEAFF.

This chain joins TRBV10-3 and TRBJ1-2, with D unresolved. V lost 4 bases and J lost 5, with 11 bases in between. Per the germline V gene, CDR1 is ENHRY and CDR2 is SYGVKD. This CDR3 contains 13 residues. CDR3 region: CAISGGGEYGYTF. The CDR3, as DNA: TGTGCCATCAGTGGTGGCGGAGAATATGGCTACACCTTC.

V is TRBV7-9 and J is TRBJ2-2, with 9 bases lining up with TRBD2. The CDR3 runs to 18 residues. Germline trimming cut 5 bases from V and 4 bases from J; bases unmatched to any gene: 14. From germline, CDR1 is SEHNR and CDR2 FQNEAQ (reference sequence). The chain's CDR3 is CASSLPPRLAGLTGELFF. The CDR3 DNA reads TGTGCCAGCAGCCTCCCCCCCCGGCTAGCGGGACTCACCGGGGAGCTGTTTTTT.

Comments on this clone: A junction boundary mismatches the germline segment, possibly from a read error. This chain joins TRBV7-9 and TRBJ2-5, with 7 bases matching TRBD1. This CDR3 has 16 amino acids. Germline V lookup: CDR1 SEHNR, CDR2 FQNEAQ (reference sequence). CDR3 DNA sequence: TGTTCCAGCAGCCTGCCGTCGGGACAGAATCAAGAGACCCAGTACTTC. Its protein is CSSSLPSGQNQETQYF.

V gene TRBV7-9 combines with J gene TRBJ1-5; 7 bases fit TRBD1. The CDR3 is 14 amino acids. J gave up 3 bases and V 5 bases, and 4 bases lay outside the gene matches. Germline CDR1 is SEHNR and CDR2 is FQNEAQ (reference sequence). CDR3 in amino acids: CASSVTGVNQPQHF. As DNA, the CDR3 is TGTGCCAGCAGCGTAACAGGGGTCAATCAGCCCCAGCATTTT.

The chain links TRBV4-3 to TRBJ2-1; TRBD2 aligns across 14 bases. Per germline, CDR1 LGHNA and CDR2 YSLEER. CDR3 length: 16 residues. Trimming removed 4 bases from V and 10 bases from J; junction bases left unmatched: 9. CDR3 nucleotides: TGCGCCAGCAGCCTCGTTGGGACTAGCGGGAGCTACGAGCAGTTCTTC. Translating it yields CASSLVGTSGSYEQFF.

The genes are TRBV6-1 and TRBJ2-1; 9 bases align to TRBD2. The CDR3 covers 14 residues. J was trimmed by 5 bases and V by 6 bases; bases with no gene match: 5. Germline CDR1 MNHNS, CDR2 SASEGT. DNA for the CDR3: TGTGCCAGCAGCGCTAGCGGGGCTAACAATGAGCAGTTCTTC. Its translation is CASSASGANNEQFF.

The chain carries TRBV5-5 and TRBJ1-1; D gene ambiguous. Trimming removed 6 bases at V and 3 bases at J, with 9 bases between. The germline V gene has CDR1 SGHKS and CDR2 YYEKEE (reference sequence). There are 12 residues in the CDR3. In nucleotides, the CDR3 is TGTGCCAGCACTGCGGGGTACACTGAAGCTTTCTTT. It specifies CASTAGYTEAFF.

V and J are TRBV20-1 and TRBJ2-7; a possible D gene is TRBD1 (5 bases). Trimming shortened V by 6 bases and J by 7 bases, and 13 bases separated the two germline ends. CDR3 length equals 11 residues. CDR1 is DFQATT and CDR2 is SNEGSKA in the germline V gene (reference sequence). CDR3 sequence reads: CSARPGREQYF. DNA for the CDR3: TGCAGTGCCAGGCCAGGGCGTGAGCAGTACTTC.

This clone was picked up a small number of times. V is TRBV2 and J is TRBJ1-2, with D perhaps TRBD1 (5 bases). The CDR3 is 11 residues long. Trimming pared 6 bases from V and 5 bases from J, leaving 7 bases between. Germline loops: CDR1 SNHLY, CDR2 FYNNEI. The CDR3, as DNA: TGTGCCAGCAGGAAGGGGTATGGCTACACCTTC. Encoded protein: CASRKGYGYTF.

Only one count was recorded for this clone. The V call is TRBV7-9, the J call TRBJ2-1; 7 bases line up with TRBD2. Trimming cost V 3 bases and J 1 base; bases outside gene matches: 12. The CDR3 spans 18 residues. Germline assignment: CDR1 SEHNR and CDR2 FQNEAQ (reference sequence). The CDR3 protein is CASSFPKLLRESYNEQFF. CDR3 DNA sequence: TGTGCCAGCAGCTTCCCCAAGTTGTTGCGGGAGTCCTACAATGAGCAGTTCTTC.

This chain connects TRBV4-1 to TRBJ2-5, with 12 bases matching TRBD2. The V gene's germline CDR1 is MGHRA and CDR2 YSYEKL. The CDR3 extends over 17 amino acids. V gave up 3 bases and J gave up 5 bases; unmatched junction bases: 10. The CDR3 DNA reads TGCGCCAGCAGCCAGTTACAGGGACTAGCGGGCGACGAGACCCAGTACTTC. This gives the protein CASSQLQGLAGDETQYF.

V usage is TRBV27 and J usage is TRBJ2-7, with 8 bases matching TRBD1. CDR3 length: 13 residues. The germline V gene has CDR1 MNHEY and CDR2 SMNVEV (reference sequence). V was pared by 10 bases and J by 7 bases, with 12 bases of the junction left unmatched. The CDR3 DNA reads as TGTGCCACCCGGCTTCGACAGGGGCTGGAGCAGTACTTC. This translates into CATRLRQGLEQYF.

This clone has a handful of counts. The V and J genes are TRBV7-6 and TRBJ2-2; no clear D gene. In germline, CDR1 is SGHVS, CDR2 FNYEAQ. With 2 bases removed from V and 7 bases from J, the gap between germline ends came to 2 bases. This CDR3 region has 11 residues. The CDR3 loop reads CASSLYGELFF. The CDR3 DNA follows: TGTGCCAGCAGCTTATACGGGGAGCTGTTTTTT. Looking up the rest from reference TRBV7-6 and TRBJ2-2 gives the full variable domain: GAGVSQSPRYKVTKRGQDVALRCDPISGHVSLYWYRQALGQGPEFLTYFNYEAQQDKSGLPNDRFSAERPEGSISTLTIQRTEQRDSAMYRCASSLYGELFFGEGSRLTVL.

This clone was seen a handful of times. Compared with germline, one end of the junction differs, possibly owing to a read error. CDR3 coding DNA: TGTGCGAGTAAAGGACAGGGGCCGGCCAACGTCCTGACTTTC. Residues: CASKGQGPANVLTF. This chain links TRBV19 with TRBJ2-6; TRBD1 agrees at 9 bases. This CDR3 region has 14 residues. Germline CDR1 and CDR2: LNHDA and SQIVND (reference sequence). Drawing the rest from reference TRBV19 and TRBJ2-6, the complete variable domain is DGGITQSPKYLFRKEGQNVTLSCEQNLNHDAMYWYRQDPGQGLRLIYYSQIVNDFQKGDIAEGYSVSREKKESFPLTVTSAQKNPTAFYLCASKGQGPANVLTFGAGSRLTVL.